The next 12 T cell receptor beta chains were all read from a single sample in a study of blood T cell repertoires in COVID-19 (dated by TCRdb to the early 2020s). Receptor libraries were prepared by the immunoSEQ multiplex PCR assay. TCRdb obtained this table from immuneACCESS and retained in-frame rearrangements with V and J assigned. These tables miss some clones; where compared with another copy, unresolved V genes account for less than half of the shortfall, and the remainder is unexplained. The sample includes a few hundred thousand clones, with 75% to 90% observed a single time. 3.5% to 4% of the sample comes from the top ten. The sequenced sample consisted of peripheral blood. These receptors all come from a woman aged 18-29 years with acute or convalescent COVID-19.

The rearrangement uses TRBV2 and TRBJ1-2; D is perhaps TRBD1 (5 bases). Germline V gene data show CDR1 as SNHLY and CDR2 as FYNNEI. The CDR3 contains 14 residues. V gave up 0 bases and J gave up 4 bases, with 9 bases separating them. CDR3 in DNA: TGTGCCAGCAGTGAAGCCGGGGGACTCTATGGCTACACCTTC. Translating it yields CASSEAGGLYGYTF.

V is TRBV7-6 and J is TRBJ1-1; 9 bases agree with TRBD1. Trimming cost V 2 bases and J 6 bases; bases outside gene matches: 10. The CDR3 loop spans 16 amino acids. The germline gives CDR1 SGHVS, CDR2 FNYEAQ. The chain's CDR3 is CASSLSSGQGRAEAFF. The CDR3 region has the DNA TGTGCCAGCAGCTTAAGTTCCGGACAGGGGAGGGCTGAAGCTTTCTTT.

This chain joins TRBV6-5 and TRBJ2-3; D unclear. The CDR3 spans 14 residues. V was cut by 7 bases and J by 2 bases, with 13 bases left in between. From germline, CDR1 is MNHEY and CDR2 SVGAGI. Here the CDR3 DNA reads TGTGCCAGCACCATGGGCAGGCTCACAGATACGCAGTATTTT. Residues: CASTMGRLTDTQYF.

J is TRBJ1-6 and V is TRBV11-2; 11 nucleotides align to TRBD1. Losses at the gene ends were 0 bases for V and 10 bases for J; bases not matched to a gene: 2. This CDR3 spans 15 amino acids. Germline assignment: CDR1 SGHAT and CDR2 FQNNGV. CDR3 nucleotides: TGTGCCAGCAGCTTAGAGGGACAGGGGGGATCACCCCTCCACTTT. This sequence encodes CASSLEGQGGSPLHF. The entire variable domain, with the rest obtained from reference TRBV11-2 and TRBJ1-6, is as follows: EAGVAQSPRYKIIEKRQSVAFWCNPISGHATLYWYQQILGQGPKLLIQFQNNGVVDDSQLPKDRFSAERLKGVDSTLKIQPAKLEDSAVYLCASSLEGQGGSPLHFGNGTRLTVT.

The gene calls are TRBV29-1 and TRBJ1-2; D ambiguous. Germline CDR1 and CDR2: SQVTM and ANQGSEA. The CDR3 length is 14 residues. Trimming shortened V by 0 bases and J by 3 bases, and 11 bases separated the two germline ends. The CDR3 protein is CSVEDRFRDYGYTF. CDR3 sequence (DNA): TGCAGCGTTGAAGACAGGTTTCGAGACTATGGCTACACCTTC.

The chain combines TRBV5-5 with TRBJ2-2; TRBD1 matches 8 bases. Per germline, CDR1 SGHKS and CDR2 YYEKEE (reference sequence). The CDR3 runs 19 residues. J was trimmed by 2 bases and V by 0 bases; bases with no gene match: 12. For the CDR3, the DNA is TGTGCCAGCAGCTTGGGGGTTCTGGTGGGACAGGTCAACACCGGGGAGCTGTTTTTT. Translated, it gives CASSLGVLVGQVNTGELFF.

This chain uses TRBV5-4 with TRBJ1-6; no clear D. This CDR3 comprises 15 residues. Trimming removed 2 bases from V and 6 bases from J, with 12 bases in between. Germline V gene sequence: CDR1 SGHNT, CDR2 YYREEE (reference sequence). The CDR3 sequence: CASSLSHEGNSPLHF. CDR3 sequence (DNA): TGTGCCAGCAGCTTAAGCCATGAGGGTAATTCACCCCTCCACTTT.

V gene TRBV19 combines with J gene TRBJ1-5; 7 bases are shared with TRBD1. CDR1 is LNHDA and CDR2 is SQIVND in the germline V gene (reference sequence). J was trimmed by 6 bases and V by 5 bases; bases with no gene match: 7. The CDR3 length is 14 residues. This CDR3 reads CASSLTDRVQPQHF. The CDR3 bases are TGTGCCAGTAGTCTCACCGACAGGGTTCAGCCCCAGCATTTT.

The J gene is TRBJ1-2, the V gene TRBV6-1, with D possibly matching TRBD1 (5 bases). The V end was cut by 1 base, the J end by 3 bases, with 15 bases between. CDR1 and CDR2 from the germline V gene are MNHNS and SASEGT. The CDR3 has 16 amino acids. CDR3 DNA: TGTGCCAGCAGTGAAGTCCGCGGGACTTCCGACTATGGCTACACCTTC. Protein sequence: CASSEVRGTSDYGYTF.

This sequence joins TRBV19 and TRBJ2-7; 8 bases line up with TRBD1. This CDR3 has 13 residues. The germline gives CDR1 LNHDA, CDR2 SQIVND (reference sequence). Trimming at V came to 10 bases and at J to 3 bases, leaving 8 bases not matched to a gene. CDR3 loop: CATPGGAYYEQYF. The CDR3 coding sequence is TGTGCCACTCCAGGGGGCGCGTACTACGAGCAGTACTTC.

Only one count was recorded for this clone. The gene calls are TRBV7-9 and TRBJ1-2, with D perhaps matching TRBD1 (5 bases). V was shortened by 1 base and J by 3 bases, with 12 bases between the two germline ends. Germline lookup yields CDR1 SEHNR and CDR2 FQNEAQ (reference sequence). This CDR3 contains 15 residues. The CDR3 loop is CASSLEAGPDYGYTF. The CDR3 DNA reads as TGTGCCAGCAGCTTAGAAGCAGGGCCAGACTATGGCTACACCTTC. The full variable domain, completed using reference TRBV7-9 and TRBJ1-2, is DTGVSQNPRHKITKRGQNVTFRCDPISEHNRLYWYRQTLGQGPEFLTYFQNEAQLEKSRLLSDRFSAERPKGSFSTLEIQRTEQGDSAMYLCASSLEAGPDYGYTFGSGTRLTVV.

A single count supports this clone. The chain is built from TRBV7-8 and TRBJ1-2; weak D call: TRBD1 (6 bases). Per germline, CDR1 SGHVS and CDR2 FQNEAQ. CDR3 length equals 16 residues. The ends were cut back, 5 bases at V and 2 bases at J, with 18 bases in the middle. CDR3 DNA: TGTGCCAGCAGCCAATATCGGACAGTCCCCAACTATGGCTACACCTTC. Translating it yields CASSQYRTVPNYGYTF. Using reference TRBV7-8 and TRBJ1-2 for the parts outside the CDR3, the full variable domain is GAGVSQSPRYKVAKRGQDVALRCDPISGHVSLFWYQQALGQGPEFLTYFQNEAQLDKSGLPSDRFFAERPEGSVSTLKIQRTQQEDSAVYLCASSQYRTVPNYGYTFGSGTRLTVV.